One and the same sample provided the 13 T cell receptor beta chains below, sequenced in a study of T cell repertoires in urothelial bladder cancer. Assay: immunoSEQ multiplex PCR; the TCRdb copy retains only in-frame clones and omits some. The sample carries fewer than 15,000 clones, 66% recorded once. The sequenced material came from tumor-infiltrating cells from bladder cancer. Receptors were obtained from a human donor with urothelial carcinoma.

The genes are TRBV7-2 and TRBJ1-1, with 8 bases aligning to TRBD1. Germline values: CDR1 SGHTA, CDR2 FQGNSA. The V segment lost 5 bases and the J segment 4 bases; nucleotides outside the gene matches: 12. This CDR3 has 16 amino acids. This chain's CDR3 is CASSQGRDRRITEAFF. CDR3 bases: TGTGCCAGCAGCCAGGGCCGGGACAGGAGGATCACTGAAGCTTTCTTT.

CDR3 loop: CAISESGVTEAFF. CDR3 DNA sequence: TGTGCCATCAGTGAGTCCGGGGTGACTGAAGCTTTCTTT. The chain carries TRBV10-3 and TRBJ1-1; D ambiguous. The CDR3 extends over 13 amino acids. The ends were cut back, 0 bases at V and 5 bases at J, with 7 bases in the middle. The germline V gene has CDR1 ENHRY and CDR2 SYGVKD.

The CDR3 here is CASSEDRLSYGYTF. Here the CDR3 DNA reads TGTGCCAGCAGTGAGGACAGGTTAAGCTATGGCTACACCTTC. The chain carries TRBV2 and TRBJ1-2; 7 positions agree with TRBD1. Germline loops: CDR1 SNHLY, CDR2 FYNNEI. The length of the CDR3 is 14 residues. V was clipped by 3 bases and J by 4 bases; unmatched bases: 5.

The J gene is TRBJ2-7, the V gene TRBV7-2, with TRBD2 as a possible D gene (6 bases). This CDR3 is 14 amino acids long. Trimming removed 5 bases at V and 3 bases at J, with 14 bases between. Germline V CDR1 and CDR2: SGHTA, FQGNSA. The CDR3 nucleotides read TGTGCCAGCAGCGCGGGACCCTCAGGCTACGAGCAGTACTTC. This codes for CASSAGPSGYEQYF.

The rearrangement uses TRBV19 and TRBJ1-2; the match to TRBD1 covers 7 bases. Trimming removed 5 bases from V and 4 bases from J; junction bases left unmatched: 10. This CDR3 contains 15 residues. The germline gives CDR1 LNHDA, CDR2 SQIVND (reference sequence). CDR3 amino acids: CASSDRAGGSYGYTF. DNA for the CDR3: TGTGCCAGTAGTGACAGGGCCGGGGGGTCCTATGGCTACACCTTC.

In its sample, this clone was seen a few times. The gene calls are TRBV19 and TRBJ1-2, with D possibly being TRBD1 (6 bases). The ends were cut back, 3 bases at V and 7 bases at J, with 12 bases in the middle. This CDR3 has 13 residues. Germline-derived CDR1 and CDR2 are LNHDA and SQIVND (reference sequence). The CDR3 here is CASSIGGALGYTF. The CDR3, as DNA: TGTGCCAGTAGTATTGGGGGGGCCCTTGGCTACACCTTC.

This clone has only a few counts. The chain joins TRBV30 to TRBJ1-3; 7 bases agree with TRBD1. Losses at the gene ends were 6 bases for V and 2 bases for J; bases not matched to a gene: 10. The CDR3 spans 15 residues. Germline values: CDR1 GTSNPN, CDR2 SVGIG (reference sequence). As DNA, the CDR3 is TGTGCCTGCCAACCCCAAGGGGGCACTGGAAACACCATATATTTT. It encodes CACQPQGGTGNTIYF.

This clone was recorded once. The chain combines TRBV6-5 with TRBJ1-4; possibly TRBD1 for D (5 bases). Between the trimmed V and J ends, which lost 5 bases and 8 bases, there was a span of 9 bases. Germline CDR1 MNHEY, CDR2 SVGAGI. The CDR3 runs to 12 residues. Here the CDR3 DNA reads TGTGCCAGCAGTACAGGATCGGAAAAACTGTTTTTT. This codes for CASSTGSEKLFF.

The rearrangement links TRBV2 to TRBJ2-1; the D gene is possibly TRBD1 (6 bases). Germline values: CDR1 SNHLY, CDR2 FYNNEI. The length of the CDR3 is 15 residues. V lost 6 bases to trimming and J lost 4 bases, with 16 bases between them. Here the CDR3 DNA reads TGTGCCAGCAGGGGAACGGGACACCATTACAATGAGCAGTTCTTC. The encoded protein is CASRGTGHHYNEQFF.

The chain couples TRBV5-1 to TRBJ2-5, with TRBD1 identical over 7 bases. The CDR3 loop spans 15 amino acids. Germline V CDR1 and CDR2: SGHRS, YFSETQ. J lost 1 base, V lost 4 bases, and 7 bases had no gene match. The DNA of the CDR3 is TGCGCCAGCAGCCCCGGGACAGTTACCCAAGAGACCCAGTACTTC. Protein product: CASSPGTVTQETQYF. The full variable domain, in which reference TRBV5-1 and TRBJ2-5 provide the parts outside the CDR3, is KAGVTQTPRYLIKTRGQQVTLSCSPISGHRSVSWYQQTPGQGLQFLFEYFSETQRNKGNFPGRFSGRQFSNSRSEMNVSTLELGDSALYLCASSPGTVTQETQYFGPGTRLLVL.

By share, this clone counts as medium-sized. J is TRBJ2-7 and V is TRBV6-1; 8 bases match TRBD2. J gave up 2 bases and V 3 bases, and 18 bases lay outside the gene matches. The length of the CDR3 is 19 residues. Per germline, CDR1 MNHNS and CDR2 SASEGT. The chain's CDR3 is CASSEAGPEERGFAYEQYF. In DNA form, the CDR3 reads TGTGCCAGCAGTGAGGCGGGCCCCGAGGAGCGGGGGTTTGCCTACGAGCAGTACTTC.

The chain recombines TRBV4-1 with TRBJ1-2, with 7 positions matching TRBD1. Unmatched junction bases numbered 2, after V lost 1 base and J lost 0 bases. Germline V CDR1 and CDR2: MGHRA, YSYEKL. CDR3 length equals 15 residues. The CDR3 DNA reads as TGCGCCAGCAGCCAAGGACAGGGATCTAACTATGGCTACACCTTC. This encodes CASSQGQGSNYGYTF.

This sequence joins TRBV7-3 and TRBJ2-7; possibly TRBD2 for D (7 bases). Germline CDR1 and CDR2: SGHTA and FQGTGA. V was shortened by 5 bases and J by 2 bases, with 16 bases between the two germline ends. The CDR3 contains 15 residues. CDR3 loop: CASSAEGGGPYEQYF. The CDR3 nucleotides are TGTGCCAGCAGCGCGGAAGGCGGGGGCCCCTACGAGCAGTACTTC.